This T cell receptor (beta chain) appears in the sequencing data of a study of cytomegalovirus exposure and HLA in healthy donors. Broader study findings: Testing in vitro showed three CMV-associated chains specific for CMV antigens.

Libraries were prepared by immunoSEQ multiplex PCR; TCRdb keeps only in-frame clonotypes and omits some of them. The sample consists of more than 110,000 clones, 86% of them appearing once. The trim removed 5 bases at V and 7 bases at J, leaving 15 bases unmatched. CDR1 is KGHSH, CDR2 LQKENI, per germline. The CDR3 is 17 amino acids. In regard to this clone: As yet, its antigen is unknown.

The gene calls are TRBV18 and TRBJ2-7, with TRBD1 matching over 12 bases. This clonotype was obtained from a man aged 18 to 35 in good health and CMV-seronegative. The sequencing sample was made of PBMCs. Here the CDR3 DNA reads TGTGCCAGCTCAGCCACCGCAGGGACAGGGGGCCATTGGGAGCAGTACTTC. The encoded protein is CASSATAGTGGHWEQYF.